This TCR beta chain was retrieved from a study of T cells in women clearing cervical HPV infection. Of note for this clone: The read halts 3 residues ahead of the CDR3 end, with the missing end drawn from the germline J gene.

CDR1 SGHNT and CDR2 YYREEE come from the germline V gene (reference sequence). The CDR3 is 14 residues long. V was shortened by 0 bases and J by 6 bases, with 12 bases between the two germline ends. Generated by immunoSEQ multiplex PCR, the TCRdb table keeps only in-frame clones and is missing some. The sample table includes tens of thousands of clones. Specimen: blood buffy coat. The chain joins TRBV5-4 to TRBJ1-2; D gene unclear. The source of this sequence is a woman aged 18 to 75 with a cervical HPV16 infection that either progressed to CIN3+ or cleared (not recorded which). CDR3 protein: CASSLEVVKNGYTF. The CDR3 bases that were read are TGTGCCAGCAGCTTGGAGGTGGTGAAGAATGGC.